This entry is about one TCR beta chain. This CDR3 is built from 15 residues. The V and J ends lost 0 bases and 4 bases, in that order; junction bases with no gene match: 6. Germline lookup yields CDR1 SGHRS and CDR2 YFSETQ. The assay was immunoSEQ multiplex PCR, and TCRdb's table has in-frame clones only and misses some. The sample gives over a million clones, 75% to 85% of which show up once; approximately 0.56% is in the top ten. This record belongs to a study of shared clonotypes between healthy human individuals. This receptor was obtained from a man aged 18 to 29 in good health. Some clones in this sample may be carry-over from other donors' samples. V usage is TRBV5-1 and J usage is TRBJ1-2; 7 bases agree with TRBD1. Input material: memory CD4+ T cells from PBMCs. The sample's subset: CD45RA-negative fraction. This chain's CDR3 is CASSLVEGQLYGYTF. The DNA for the CDR3 is TGCGCCAGCAGCTTGGTGGAGGGACAGCTCTATGGCTACACCTTC.